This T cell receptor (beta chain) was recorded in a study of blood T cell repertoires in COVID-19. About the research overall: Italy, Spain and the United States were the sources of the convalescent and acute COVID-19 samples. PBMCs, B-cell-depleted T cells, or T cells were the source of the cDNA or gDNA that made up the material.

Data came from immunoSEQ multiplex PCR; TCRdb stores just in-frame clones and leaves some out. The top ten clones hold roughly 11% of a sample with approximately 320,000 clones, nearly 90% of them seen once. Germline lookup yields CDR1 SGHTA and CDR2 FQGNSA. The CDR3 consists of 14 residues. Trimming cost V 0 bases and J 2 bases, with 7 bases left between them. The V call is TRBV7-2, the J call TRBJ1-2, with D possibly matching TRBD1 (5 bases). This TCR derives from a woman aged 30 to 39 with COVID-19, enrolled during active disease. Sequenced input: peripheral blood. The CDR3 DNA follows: TGTGCCAGCAGCTTAGCGGGGGGGAACTATGGCTACACCTTC. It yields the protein CASSLAGGNYGYTF. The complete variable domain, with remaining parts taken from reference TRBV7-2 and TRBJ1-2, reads GAGVSQSPSNKVTEKGKDVELRCDPISGHTALYWYRQSLGQGLEFLIYFQGNSAPDKSGLPSDRFSAERTGGSVSTLTIQRTQQEDSAVYLCASSLAGGNYGYTFGSGTRLTVV.